The clone carrying this T cell receptor (beta chain) was found a few times. The CDR3 totals 15 residues. Germline V gene data show CDR1 as SGHVS and CDR2 as FQNEAQ. Trimming cost V 2 bases and J 5 bases, with 15 bases left between them. The entry originates in a study of T-cell reconstitution after alpha-beta-depleted transplantation in children. The TCRbeta library was prepared with unique molecular identifiers. A single record per CDR3 protein comes from TCRdb applying MiXCR to the PCR reads. The data show around 530,000 distinct CDR3 sequences, with approximately 29% seen just once and approximately 2.3% held by the top ten.

The source material was PBMCs from the stem cell graft donor, sampled from the stem cell graft. V gene TRBV7-8 combines with J gene TRBJ2-5; D may be TRBD2 (6 bases). The clonotype originates from a human donor who donated a stem cell graft to a child with aplastic anemia. In DNA form, the CDR3 reads TGTGCCAGCAGCTTAAATTCCGCGGGAAGGGAGACCCAGTACTTC. It is translated as CASSLNSAGRETQYF.